Shown below are 8 T cell receptor beta chains from a single sample sequenced in a study of blood T cell repertoires in COVID-19. TCRdb's copy holds only in-frame clones and misses some; the assay was immunoSEQ multiplex PCR. The data contain about 200,000 clones, approximately 84% of them singletons. Source material: PBMCs or T cells enriched from blood (not recorded which). These TCRs come from a man aged 35 to 55 who had recovered from COVID-19.

The chain has TRBV4-2 and TRBJ2-7, with TRBD2 as a possible D gene (5 bases). Germline CDR1 reads LGHNA; CDR2 reads YNFKEQ. Between the trimmed V and J ends, which lost 0 bases and 6 bases, there was a span of 12 bases. The CDR3 spans 14 residues. The CDR3 region has the DNA TGTGCCAGCAGCCAAGATCCCGGGAACGGCGAGCAGTACTTC. As protein: CASSQDPGNGEQYF.

The V call is TRBV6-2 or TRBV6-3, the J call TRBJ2-1, with D possibly TRBD2 on 7 matching bases. The germline CDR1 and CDR2 sequences are MNHEY and SVGEGT. Trimming removed 2 bases from V and 7 bases from J, with 12 bases in between. This CDR3 region has 14 residues. CDR3 nucleotide sequence: TGTGCCAGCAGTTACGGGGGGGCCCTGAATGAGCAGTTCTTC. It yields the protein CASSYGGALNEQFF.

The chain recombines TRBV4-1 with TRBJ2-4, with 8 bases aligning to TRBD1. There are 14 residues in the CDR3. V gave up 2 bases and J gave up 5 bases; unmatched junction bases: 2. The germline gives CDR1 MGHRA, CDR2 YSYEKL. The CDR3 nucleotides read TGCGCCAGCAGCCAAATACAGGGGGAAAACATTCAGTACTTC. It yields the protein CASSQIQGENIQYF.

This sequence joins TRBV7-9 and TRBJ2-2; D not resolved. Germline V gene data show CDR1 as SEHNR and CDR2 as FQNEAQ (reference sequence). This CDR3 is built from 14 residues. V was clipped by 3 bases and J by 0 bases, with 5 bases between them. CDR3 loop: CASSFPANTGELFF. CDR3 nucleotides: TGTGCCAGCAGCTTCCCTGCGAACACCGGGGAGCTGTTTTTT.

The gene calls are TRBV19 and TRBJ2-7; TRBD1 might be the D (5 bases). V lost 4 bases to trimming and J lost 1 base, with 14 bases between them. Per germline, CDR1 LNHDA and CDR2 SQIVND (reference sequence). The CDR3 runs to 15 residues. The CDR3 bases are TGTGCCAGTAGTACCACGGACACCCAATCCTACGAGCAGTACTTC. Translation: CASSTTDTQSYEQYF.

V and J are TRBV19 and TRBJ1-1; 8 bases agree with TRBD1. Germline-derived CDR1 and CDR2 are LNHDA and SQIVND (reference sequence). V lost 1 base and J lost 1; bases outside the gene matches: 2. This CDR3 comprises 15 residues. This CDR3 reads CASSIAGTGNTEAFF. CDR3 coding DNA: TGTGCCAGTAGTATAGCGGGGACAGGGAACACTGAAGCTTTCTTT.

The sample holds a few counts of this clone. The CDR3: CASSSGDIGGHEQYF. DNA for the CDR3: TGTGCCAGCAGCTCAGGAGACATCGGGGGGCACGAGCAGTACTTC. This sequence joins TRBV7-2 and TRBJ2-7, with D perhaps matching TRBD2 (7 bases). Germline values: CDR1 SGHTA, CDR2 FQGNSA. Trimming cost V 4 bases and J 5 bases, with 18 bases left between them. The CDR3 is made up of 15 amino acids. Full variable domain (outside the CDR3, taken from reference TRBV7-2 and TRBJ2-7): GAGVSQSPSNKVTEKGKDVELRCDPISGHTALYWYRQSLGQGLEFLIYFQGNSAPDKSGLPSDRFSAERTGGSVSTLTIQRTQQEDSAVYLCASSSGDIGGHEQYFGPGTRLTVT.

V usage is TRBV5-1 and J usage is TRBJ2-1, with D unresolved. The CDR3 length is 13 residues. With 4 bases removed from V and 8 bases from J, the gap between germline ends came to 13 bases. Germline-derived CDR1 and CDR2 are SGHRS and YFSETQ. The CDR3 DNA reads TGCGCCAGCAGCCTTGGATACCAGGATGAGCAGTTCTTC. This translates into CASSLGYQDEQFF.